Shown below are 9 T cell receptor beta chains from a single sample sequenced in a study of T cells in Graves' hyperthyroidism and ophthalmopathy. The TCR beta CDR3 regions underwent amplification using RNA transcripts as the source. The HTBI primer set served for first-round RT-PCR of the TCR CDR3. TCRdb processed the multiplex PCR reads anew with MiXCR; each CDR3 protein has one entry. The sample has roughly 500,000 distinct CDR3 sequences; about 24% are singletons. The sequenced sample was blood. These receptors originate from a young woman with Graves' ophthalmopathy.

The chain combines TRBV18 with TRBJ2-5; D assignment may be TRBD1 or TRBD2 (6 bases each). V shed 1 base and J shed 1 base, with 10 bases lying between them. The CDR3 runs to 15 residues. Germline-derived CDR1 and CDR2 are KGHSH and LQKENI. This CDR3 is CASSPQGGPQETQYF. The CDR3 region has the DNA TGTGCCAGCTCACCACAGGGGGGACCCCAAGAGACCCAGTACTTC.

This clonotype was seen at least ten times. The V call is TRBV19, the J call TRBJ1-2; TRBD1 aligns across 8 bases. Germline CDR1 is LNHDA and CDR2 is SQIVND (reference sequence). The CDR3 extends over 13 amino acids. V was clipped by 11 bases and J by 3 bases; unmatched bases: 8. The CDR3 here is CAASSDRDYGYTF. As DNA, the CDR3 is TGTGCCGCCTCCTCGGACAGGGACTATGGCTACACCTTC.

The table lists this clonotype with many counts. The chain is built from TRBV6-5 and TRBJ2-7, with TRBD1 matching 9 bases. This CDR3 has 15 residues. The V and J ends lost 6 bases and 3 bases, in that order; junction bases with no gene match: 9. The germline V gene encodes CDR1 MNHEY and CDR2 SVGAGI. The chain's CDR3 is CASRYRDREVYEQYF. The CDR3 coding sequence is TGTGCCAGCAGGTACCGGGACAGGGAGGTCTACGAGCAGTACTTC.

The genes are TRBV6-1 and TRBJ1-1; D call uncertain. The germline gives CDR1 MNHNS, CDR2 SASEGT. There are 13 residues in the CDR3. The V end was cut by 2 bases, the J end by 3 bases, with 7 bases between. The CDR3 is CASSEWADTEAFF. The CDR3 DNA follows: TGTGCCAGCAGTGAATGGGCGGACACTGAAGCTTTCTTT.

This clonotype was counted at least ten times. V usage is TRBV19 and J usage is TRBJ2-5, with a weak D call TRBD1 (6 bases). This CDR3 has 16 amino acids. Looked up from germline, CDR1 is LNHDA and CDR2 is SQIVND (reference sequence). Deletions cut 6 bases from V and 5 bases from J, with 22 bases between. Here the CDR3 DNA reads TGTGCCAGTAGCTGGGGCCCGACAGGTCCCGGCGAGACCCAGTACTTC. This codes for CASSWGPTGPGETQYF. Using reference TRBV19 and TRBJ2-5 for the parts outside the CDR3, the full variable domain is DGGITQSPKYLFRKEGQNVTLSCEQNLNHDAMYWYRQDPGQGLRLIYYSQIVNDFQKGDIAEGYSVSREKKESFPLTVTSAQKNPTAFYLCASSWGPTGPGETQYFGPGTRLLVL.

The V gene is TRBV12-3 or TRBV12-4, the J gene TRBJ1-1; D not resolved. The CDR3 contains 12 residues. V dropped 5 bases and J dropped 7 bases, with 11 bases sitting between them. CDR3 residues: CASSPLPVEAFF. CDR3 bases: TGTGCCAGCAGTCCCCTCCCAGTTGAAGCTTTCTTT.

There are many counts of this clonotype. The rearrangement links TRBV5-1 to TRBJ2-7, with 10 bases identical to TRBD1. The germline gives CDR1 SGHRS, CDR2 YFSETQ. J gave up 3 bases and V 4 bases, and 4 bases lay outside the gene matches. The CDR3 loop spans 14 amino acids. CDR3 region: CASSPGDRGYEQYF. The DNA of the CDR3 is TGCGCCAGCAGCCCGGGGGACAGGGGCTACGAGCAGTACTTC.

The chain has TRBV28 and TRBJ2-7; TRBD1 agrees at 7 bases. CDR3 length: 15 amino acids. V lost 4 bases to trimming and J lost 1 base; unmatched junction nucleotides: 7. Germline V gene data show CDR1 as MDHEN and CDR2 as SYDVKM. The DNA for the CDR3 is TGTGCCAGCAGTTCCCGGCAGGGGGTGTCCTACGAGCAGTACTTC. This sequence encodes CASSSRQGVSYEQYF.

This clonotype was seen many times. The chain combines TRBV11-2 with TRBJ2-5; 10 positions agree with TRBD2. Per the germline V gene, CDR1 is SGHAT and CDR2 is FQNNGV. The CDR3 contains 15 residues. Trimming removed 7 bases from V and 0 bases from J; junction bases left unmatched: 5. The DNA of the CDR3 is TGTGCCAGCACCCCCAGCGGGGGGGACCAAGAGACCCAGTACTTC. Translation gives CASTPSGGDQETQYF.